The clone carrying this TCR beta chain was seen only a few times. Its antigen is undetermined. This entry comes from a study of T cells after yellow fever vaccination. Study results and limitations: Most primary-vaccination clones recurred post-booster (around 95% CD4, roughly 91% CD8).

CDR1 SGHTA and CDR2 FQGNSA come from the germline V gene. Trimming at V came to 3 bases and at J to 5 bases, leaving 4 bases not matched to a gene. The CDR3 loop spans 13 amino acids. Via MiXCR, TCRdb re-called the 5' RACE reads, giving one row per CDR3 protein. The repertoire holds some 350,000 distinct CDR3 sequences, with approximately 4% as singletons. The receptor was derived from a man aged 18 to 29 who received the YFV17D yellow fever vaccine. This material consisted of PBMCs, taken 5 days after the yellow fever booster vaccination. The chain carries TRBV7-2 and TRBJ2-7; 7 nucleotides match TRBD1. In nucleotides, the CDR3 is TGTGCCAGCAGCTTTACAGGGGTACACGAGCAGTACTTC. Protein sequence: CASSFTGVHEQYF.